This TCR beta chain was captured in a study of technical replicates of blood from a few donors. This table comes from immunoSEQ multiplex PCR, and its TCRdb copy is limited to in-frame clones, with some not included. The table lists some 11,000 clones, around 79% of them singletons. The CDR3 consists of 16 residues. In germline, CDR1 is SGHNT, CDR2 YYREEE (reference sequence). The ends lost 5 bases at V and 2 bases at J; junction bases unmatched: 11. The source is a human donor in good health. The chain employs TRBV5-4 and TRBJ2-7, with TRBD2 matching 9 bases. The sequenced sample consisted of PBMCs. This CDR3 is CASSQGGTSFPYEQYF. In nucleotides, the CDR3 is TGTGCCAGCAGTCAAGGAGGGACTAGCTTTCCCTACGAGCAGTACTTC.